The rows below give T cell receptor beta chains drawn from one sample of a study of blood T cell repertoires in COVID-19. TCRdb's copy holds only in-frame clones and misses some; the assay was immunoSEQ multiplex PCR. There are about 97,000 clones in the sample; about 83% occur only once, and more than 9% lies in the top ten. Material for sequencing was peripheral blood. These receptors all stem from a man in his forties with active or convalescent COVID-19. The CDR3 runs from the conserved cysteine through the conserved F or W. D genes are given only for firm matches. Clone sizes are given selectively: once, few, many, or a class where the clone is expanded.

TRBJ1-3 TRBV3-1/TRBV3-2 . TRBD1 CASSLTGGGNTIYF TGTGCCAGCAGCCTGACAGGGGGAGGAAACACCATATATTTT
TRBJ2-7 TRBV5-1 once TRBD1 CASSLEGGTTNYEQYF TGCGCCAGCAGCTTGGAAGGGGGCACCACGAACTACGAGCAGTACTTC
TRBJ1-2 TRBV15 . TRBD1 CATSRDRDRGYDGYTF TGTGCCACCAGCAGAGACCGGGACAGGGGTTATGATGGCTACACCTTC
TRBJ1-5 TRBV6-5 . . CASRPQGSYPQPQHF TGTGCCAGCCGACCCCAGGGCAGCTATCCTCAGCCCCAGCATTTT
TRBJ1-3 TRBV25-1 . . CASRAKQGSGNTIYF TGTGCCAGCAGGGCTAAACAGGGCTCTGGAAACACCATATATTTT
TRBJ1-4 TRBV6-5 . . CASSSTATNEKLFF TGTGCCAGCAGTTCGACAGCAACTAATGAAAAACTGTTTTTT
TRBJ1-6 TRBV15 . . CATSRDSQGDSPLHF TGTGCCACCAGCAGAGATTCCCAGGGCGATTCACCCCTCCACTTT
TRBJ1-2 TRBV4-2 . . CASSPSGLTEGYTF TGTGCCAGCAGCCCAAGTGGGCTAACCGAGGGCTACACCTTC
TRBJ2-2 TRBV11-3 . TRBD1 CASSLTATGGYGELFF TGTGCCAGCAGCTTGACCGCGACAGGGGGCTACGGGGAGCTGTTTTTT
TRBJ2-1 TRBV5-1 . TRBD2 CASSPKRKLAGVVNEQFF TGCGCCAGCAGCCCTAAACGCAAACTAGCGGGGGTGGTAAATGAGCAGTTCTTC
TRBJ2-5 TRBV19 . . CASSIGSTAGGETQYF TGTGCCAGTAGTATAGGTTCGACAGCCGGAGGGGAGACCCAGTACTTC
TRBJ2-2 TRBV18 . TRBD2 CASSPFGAGGTGELFF TGTGCCAGCTCACCATTTGGAGCGGGGGGAACCGGGGAGCTGTTTTTT
TRBJ2-1 TRBV5-4 . TRBD1 CASSLGGYGQGREQFF TGTGCCAGCAGCTTGGGGGGATATGGACAGGGAAGAGAGCAGTTCTTC
TRBJ2-5 TRBV30 few . CAWRSVKQEETQYF TGTGCCTGGAGATCAGTCAAACAAGAAGAGACCCAGTACTTC
TRBJ2-5 TRBV5-5 . . CASSGPQETQYF TGTGCCAGCAGCGGCCCCCAAGAGACCCAGTACTTC
TRBJ2-3 TRBV7-9 . . CASSLQGSTDTQYF TGTGCCAGCAGCTTACAGGGGAGCACAGATACGCAGTATTTT
TRBJ1-2 TRBV25-1 once . CASSETGNYGYTF TGTGCCAGCAGTGAAACCGGGAACTATGGCTACACCTTC
TRBJ1-4 TRBV2 . . CASRGINEKLFF TGTGCCAGCCGGGGGATAAATGAAAAACTGTTTTTT
TRBJ1-2 TRBV18 . . CASSPQTEAYGYTF TGTGCCAGCTCACCACAGACGGAGGCGTATGGCTACACCTTC
TRBJ2-5 TRBV5-1 . TRBD2 CASSRMGLEETQYF TGCGCCAGCAGCCGGATGGGACTAGAAGAGACCCAGTACTTC
TRBJ2-6 TRBV4-3 . . CASSLLLGGQFSGANVLTF TGCGCCAGCAGCCTTTTGCTGGGGGGGCAATTCTCTGGGGCCAACGTCCTGACTTTC
TRBJ1-5 TRBV7-9 . TRBD1 CASSRGTGMDNQPQHF TGTGCCAGCAGCCGTGGGACAGGGATGGACAATCAGCCCCAGCATTTT
TRBJ2-3 TRBV19 . TRBD1 CASSIDVGTGMTDTQYF TGTGCCAGTAGTATAGACGTCGGGACAGGGATGACAGATACGCAGTATTTT
TRBJ2-2 TRBV5-6 once . CASSLNRENTGELFF TGTGCCAGCAGCTTGAACAGGGAGAACACCGGGGAGCTGTTTTTT
TRBJ1-2 TRBV12-3/TRBV12-4 . . CASSYGVGGYTF TGTGCCAGCAGTTACGGGGTAGGAGGCTACACCTTC
TRBJ2-1 TRBV4-3 . TRBD2 CASSRDLAGGNEQFF TGCGCCAGCAGCCGAGACCTAGCGGGGGGGAATGAGCAGTTCTTC
TRBJ1-3 TRBV27 . . CASSLSGGDSGNTIYF TGTGCCAGCAGTTTATCGGGAGGAGACTCTGGAAACACCATATATTTT
TRBJ1-5 TRBV6-5 . TRBD1 CASSPGTGNQPQHF TGTGCCAGCAGTCCCGGGACAGGCAATCAGCCCCAGCATTTT
TRBJ2-3 TRBV15 . . CATGLSPTDTQYF TGTGCCACCGGCCTTTCGCCCACAGATACGCAGTATTTT
TRBJ1-2 TRBV5-1 few . CASSYDSGYGYTF TGCGCCAGCAGCTACGACAGTGGCTATGGCTACACCTTC
TRBJ1-5 TRBV16 . . CASSQFAPPVQPQHF TGTGCCAGCAGCCAATTCGCACCTCCAGTTCAGCCCCAGCATTTT
TRBJ1-1 TRBV6-1 . TRBD1 CASSGTGGRMNTEAFF TGTGCCAGCAGTGGAACAGGGGGCAGAATGAACACTGAAGCTTTCTTT
TRBJ2-4 TRBV19 . . CASKPSNSKNIQYF TGTGCCAGTAAGCCAAGCAATTCCAAAAACATTCAGTACTTC
TRBJ1-5 TRBV2 . . CASTGTNSNQPQHF TGTGCCAGCACGGGGACTAATAGCAATCAGCCCCAGCATTTT
TRBJ1-2 TRBV6-1 . . CASSEDGAGYTF TGTGCCAGCAGTGAAGACGGTGCCGGCTACACCTTC
TRBJ1-2 TRBV7-2 . . CASSFQGARRGYTF TGTGCCAGCAGCTTCCAGGGTGCTCGGCGGGGCTACACCTTC
TRBJ2-7 TRBV14 . TRBD1 CASSRQGFYEQYF TGTGCCAGCAGCCGACAGGGTTTCTACGAGCAGTACTTC
TRBJ2-2 TRBV3-1/TRBV3-2 . . CASSQTVNTGELFF TGTGCCAGCAGCCAAACAGTAAACACCGGGGAGCTGTTTTTT
TRBJ2-3 TRBV7-9 few TRBD1 CASSLATGRTDTQYF TGTGCCAGCAGCTTAGCGACAGGGCGCACAGATACGCAGTATTTT
TRBJ1-2 TRBV6-6 . TRBD1 CASSYATGTGGDYTF TGTGCCAGCAGTTACGCAACGGGGACAGGGGGTGACTACACCTTC
TRBJ1-2 TRBV7-6 . TRBD1 CASSLGQGSGYTF TGTGCCAGCAGCTTAGGACAGGGGAGTGGCTACACCTTC
TRBJ1-2 TRBV7-2 . . CASSSPAGSRLSYTF TGTGCCAGCAGCTCTCCGGCAGGGTCCCGGCTAAGCTACACCTTC
TRBJ2-2 TRBV6-6 few TRBD1 CASSPRTGEGTGELFF TGTGCCAGCAGTCCCCGGACAGGGGAAGGCACCGGGGAGCTGTTTTTT
TRBJ1-1 TRBV2 . TRBD1 CASSGSDRVNTEAFF TGTGCCAGCAGCGGTAGCGACAGGGTTAACACTGAAGCTTTCTTT
TRBJ2-2 TRBV9 . TRBD2 CASSPSGGAVTGELFF TGTGCCAGCAGCCCTAGCGGGGGGGCCGTCACCGGGGAGCTGTTTTTT
TRBJ2-1 TRBV27 . . CASIPPPINEQFF TGTGCCAGCATCCCCCCGCCTATTAATGAGCAGTTCTTC
TRBJ1-4 TRBV19 . . CASSPTGTLNEKLFF TGTGCCAGTAGTCCAACCGGGACACTTAATGAAAAACTGTTTTTT